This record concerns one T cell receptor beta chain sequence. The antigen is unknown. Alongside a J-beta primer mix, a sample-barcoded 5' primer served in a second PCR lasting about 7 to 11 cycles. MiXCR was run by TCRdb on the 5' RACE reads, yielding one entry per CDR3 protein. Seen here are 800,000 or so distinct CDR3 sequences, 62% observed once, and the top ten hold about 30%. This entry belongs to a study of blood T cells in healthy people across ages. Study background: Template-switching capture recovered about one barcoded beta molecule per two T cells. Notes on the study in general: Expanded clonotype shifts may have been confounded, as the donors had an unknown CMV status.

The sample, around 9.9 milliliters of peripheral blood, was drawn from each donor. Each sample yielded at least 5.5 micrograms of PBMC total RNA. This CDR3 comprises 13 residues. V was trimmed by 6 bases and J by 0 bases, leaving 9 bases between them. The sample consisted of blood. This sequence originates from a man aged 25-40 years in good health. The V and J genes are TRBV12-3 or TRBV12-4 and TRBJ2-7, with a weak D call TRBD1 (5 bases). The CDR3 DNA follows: TGTGCCAGCAGCCCGGACAACTCCTACGAGCAGTACTTC. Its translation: CASSPDNSYEQYF.